The clone carrying this TCR beta chain was seen many times. This entry is derived from a study of identical twins. TCRdb processed the 5' RACE reads anew with MiXCR; each CDR3 protein has one entry. The sample gives a few hundred thousand distinct CDR3 sequences, around 9.6% of which show up once; under 3% is in the top ten. This CDR3 is built from 14 residues. V gave up 1 base and J gave up 6 bases, with 12 bases separating them. Germline CDR1 and CDR2: SGHAT and FQNNGV. The same specimen was also included in a second study, on yellow fever vaccine responses in identical twins.

The chain couples TRBV11-2 to TRBJ1-1, with D unclear. The TCR was taken from a woman aged 18-30 years in good health. Source material: PBMCs. The CDR3 DNA reads as TGTGCCAGCAGCTTAGTCGGGGTTCGCGCTGAAGCTTTCTTT. The encoded protein is CASSLVGVRAEAFF. Variable domain in full (rest from reference TRBV11-2 and TRBJ1-1): EAGVAQSPRYKIIEKRQSVAFWCNPISGHATLYWYQQILGQGPKLLIQFQNNGVVDDSQLPKDRFSAERLKGVDSTLKIQPAKLEDSAVYLCASSLVGVRAEAFFGQGTRLTVV.